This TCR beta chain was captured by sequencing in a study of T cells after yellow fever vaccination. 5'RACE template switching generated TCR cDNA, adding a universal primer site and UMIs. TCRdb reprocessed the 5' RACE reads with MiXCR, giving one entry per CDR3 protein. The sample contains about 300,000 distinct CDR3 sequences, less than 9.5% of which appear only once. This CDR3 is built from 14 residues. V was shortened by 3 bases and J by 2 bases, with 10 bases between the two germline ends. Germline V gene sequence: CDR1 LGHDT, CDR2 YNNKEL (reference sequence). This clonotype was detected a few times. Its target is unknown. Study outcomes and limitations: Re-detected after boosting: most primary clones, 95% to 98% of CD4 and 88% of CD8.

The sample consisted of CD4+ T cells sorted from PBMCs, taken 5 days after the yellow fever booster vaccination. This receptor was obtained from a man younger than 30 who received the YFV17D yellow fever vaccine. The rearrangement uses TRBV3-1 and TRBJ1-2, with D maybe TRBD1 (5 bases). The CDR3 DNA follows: TGTGCCAGCAGCCACGCAGGGTTAAACTATGGCTACACCTTC. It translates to CASSHAGLNYGYTF.